This record looks at one T cell receptor beta chain sequence and its context. The antigen is undetermined. This CDR3 is built from 14 residues. Between the trimmed V and J ends, which lost 5 bases and 3 bases, there was a span of 13 bases. CDR1 and CDR2 (germline): MNHNS, SASEGT. The authors ran the immunoSEQ assay, v3.0, at survey level. Clones were sequenced by immunoSEQ multiplex PCR, and TCRdb holds only the in-frame ones, with some missing. The table lists roughly 20,000 clones, 75% to 95% of them singletons. The sample belongs to a study of long-term antiretroviral therapy in people with HIV. Overall study context: The earliest specimens came about a decade ahead of the 2015 immediate-ART recommendation.

Notes on the study in general: Information on adherence to ART, viral resistance or therapy changes was unavailable. Spans of CDR3 length were tighter for HIV repertoires than for controls. Repertoire dominance by clones expanded before ART was seen at all time points.

The TCR comes from a woman under 40 with HIV. This chain links TRBV6-1 with TRBJ1-2; D gene ambiguous. The sample was unsorted PBMCs, taken about 4.5 years before starting antiretroviral therapy. The CDR3 here is CASSSPGRDYGYTF. CDR3 nucleotide sequence: TGTGCCAGCAGTAGCCCGGGAAGGGACTATGGCTACACCTTC.